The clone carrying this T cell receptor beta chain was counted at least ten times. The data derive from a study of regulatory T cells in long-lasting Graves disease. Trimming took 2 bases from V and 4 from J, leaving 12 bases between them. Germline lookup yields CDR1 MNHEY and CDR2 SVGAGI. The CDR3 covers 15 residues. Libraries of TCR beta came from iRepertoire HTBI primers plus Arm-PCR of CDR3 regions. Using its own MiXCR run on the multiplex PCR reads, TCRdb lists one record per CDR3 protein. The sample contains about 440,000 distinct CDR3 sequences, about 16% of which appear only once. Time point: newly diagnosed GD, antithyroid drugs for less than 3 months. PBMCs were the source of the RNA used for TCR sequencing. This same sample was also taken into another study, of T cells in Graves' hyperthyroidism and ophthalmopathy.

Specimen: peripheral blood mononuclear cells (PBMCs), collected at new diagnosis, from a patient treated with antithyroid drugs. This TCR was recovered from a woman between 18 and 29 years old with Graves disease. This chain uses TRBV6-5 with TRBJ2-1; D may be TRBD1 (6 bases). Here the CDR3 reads CASSYGTTIYNEQFF. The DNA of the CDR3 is TGTGCCAGCAGTTACGGGACAACTATATACAATGAGCAGTTCTTC.